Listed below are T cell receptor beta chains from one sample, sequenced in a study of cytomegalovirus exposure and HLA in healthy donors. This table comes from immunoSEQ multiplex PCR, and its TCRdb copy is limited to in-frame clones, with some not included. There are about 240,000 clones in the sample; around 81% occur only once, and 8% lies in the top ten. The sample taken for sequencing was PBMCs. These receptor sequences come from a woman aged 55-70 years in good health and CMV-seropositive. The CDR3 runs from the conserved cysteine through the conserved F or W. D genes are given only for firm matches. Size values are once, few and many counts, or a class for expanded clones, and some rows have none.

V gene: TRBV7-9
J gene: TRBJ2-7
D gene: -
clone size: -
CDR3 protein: CASSLAQGSGGYEQYF
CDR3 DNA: TGTGCCAGCAGCTTAGCGCAAGGTTCAGGGGGGTACGAGCAGTACTTC

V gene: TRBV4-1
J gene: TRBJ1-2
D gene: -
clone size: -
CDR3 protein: CASSQDPLEANYGYTF
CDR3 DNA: TGCGCCAGCAGCCAAGACCCACTCGAGGCAAACTATGGCTACACCTTC

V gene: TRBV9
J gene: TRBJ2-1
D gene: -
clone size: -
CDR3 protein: CASSVVGGRGGEQFF
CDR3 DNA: TGTGCCAGCAGCGTAGTGGGCGGTAGAGGGGGTGAGCAGTTCTTC

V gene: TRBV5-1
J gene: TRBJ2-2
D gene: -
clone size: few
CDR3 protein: CASSLGSTGELFF
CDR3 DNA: TGCGCCAGCAGCTTGGGGAGTACCGGGGAGCTGTTTTTT

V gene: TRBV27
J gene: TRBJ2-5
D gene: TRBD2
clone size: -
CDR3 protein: CASSPTPSGREKTQYF
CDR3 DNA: TGTGCCAGCAGTCCCACCCCTAGCGGCCGTGAGAAGACCCAGTACTTC

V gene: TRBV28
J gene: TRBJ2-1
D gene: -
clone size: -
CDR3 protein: CASSLWPAPGGTYNEQFF
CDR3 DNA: TGTGCCAGCAGTTTATGGCCAGCACCCGGAGGGACCTACAATGAGCAGTTCTTC

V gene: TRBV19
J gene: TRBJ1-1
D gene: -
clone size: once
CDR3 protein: CASRTDRYTEAFF
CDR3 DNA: TGTGCCAGTCGCACAGATCGATACACTGAAGCTTTCTTT

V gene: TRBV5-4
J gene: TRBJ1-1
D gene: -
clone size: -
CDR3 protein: CAGSLWQGGPEAFF
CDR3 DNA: TGTGCCGGCAGCTTGTGGCAGGGCGGCCCTGAAGCTTTCTTT

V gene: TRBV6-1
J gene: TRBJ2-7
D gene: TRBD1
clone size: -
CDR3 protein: CASREGWDRGIVQYF
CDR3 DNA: TGTGCCAGCAGGGAAGGATGGGACAGGGGAATAGTGCAGTACTTC

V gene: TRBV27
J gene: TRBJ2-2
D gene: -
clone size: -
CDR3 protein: CASRAGFSTGELFF
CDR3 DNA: TGTGCCAGCAGAGCGGGCTTTTCCACCGGGGAGCTGTTTTTT

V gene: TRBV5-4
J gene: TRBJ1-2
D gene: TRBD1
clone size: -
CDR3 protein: CASSPPGQASNYGYTF
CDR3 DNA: TGTGCCAGCAGCCCCCCGGGACAGGCGTCTAACTATGGCTACACCTTC

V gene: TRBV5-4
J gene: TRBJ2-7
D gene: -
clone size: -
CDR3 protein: CASSPRDSGSYEQYF
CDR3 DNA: TGTGCCAGCAGCCCTCGGGACTCGGGGTCCTACGAGCAGTACTTC

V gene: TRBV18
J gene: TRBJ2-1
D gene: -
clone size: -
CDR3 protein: CASSPGSYNEQFF
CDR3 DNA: TGTGCCAGCTCACCGGGCAGCTACAATGAGCAGTTCTTC

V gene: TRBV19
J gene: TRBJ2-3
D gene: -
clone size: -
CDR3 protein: CASSISGSGTDTQYF
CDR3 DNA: TGTGCCAGTAGTATATCGGGGAGCGGCACAGATACGCAGTATTTT

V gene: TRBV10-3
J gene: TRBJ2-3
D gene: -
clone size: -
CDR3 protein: CAISEPGDTQYF
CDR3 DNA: TGTGCCATCAGTGAGCCGGGGGATACGCAGTATTTT

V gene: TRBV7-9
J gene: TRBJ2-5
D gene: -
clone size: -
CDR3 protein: CASSLVASVQETQYF
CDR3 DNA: TGTGCCAGCAGCTTAGTGGCTAGCGTACAAGAGACCCAGTACTTC

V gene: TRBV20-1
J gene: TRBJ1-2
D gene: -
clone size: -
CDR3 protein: CSIASNYGYTF
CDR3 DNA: TGCAGTATTGCGTCTAACTATGGCTACACCTTC

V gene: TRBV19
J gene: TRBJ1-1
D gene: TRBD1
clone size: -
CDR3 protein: CASSLGTANTEAFF
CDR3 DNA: TGTGCCAGTAGTCTCGGGACAGCGAACACTGAAGCTTTCTTT

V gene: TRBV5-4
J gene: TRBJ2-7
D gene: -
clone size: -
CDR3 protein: CASSLLETEQYF
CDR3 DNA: TGTGCCAGCAGCTTGCTAGAGACCGAGCAGTACTTC

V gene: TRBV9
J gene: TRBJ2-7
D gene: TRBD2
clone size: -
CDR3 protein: CASSVELATEQYF
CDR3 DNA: TGTGCCAGCAGCGTAGAACTAGCGACCGAGCAGTACTTC

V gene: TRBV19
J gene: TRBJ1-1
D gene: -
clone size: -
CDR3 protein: CASRQRGTLLNTEAFF
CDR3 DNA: TGTGCCAGTAGGCAGCGGGGTACTCTTTTGAACACTGAAGCTTTCTTT

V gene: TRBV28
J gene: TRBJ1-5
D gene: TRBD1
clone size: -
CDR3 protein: CASSLGQGRQPQHF
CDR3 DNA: TGTGCCAGCAGCCTCGGACAGGGCAGACAGCCCCAGCATTTT

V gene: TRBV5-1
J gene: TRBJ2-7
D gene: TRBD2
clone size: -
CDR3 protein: CASSFHPGTNNEQYF
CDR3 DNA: TGCGCCAGCAGCTTCCATCCCGGGACTAATAACGAGCAGTACTTC

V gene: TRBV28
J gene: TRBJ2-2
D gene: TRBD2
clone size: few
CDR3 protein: CASSFPGLYTGELFF
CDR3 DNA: TGTGCCAGCAGTTTTCCGGGACTATACACCGGGGAGCTGTTTTTT

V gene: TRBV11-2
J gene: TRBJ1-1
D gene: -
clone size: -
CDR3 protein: CASSLVVGRGKIEAFF
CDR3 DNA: TGTGCCAGCAGCTTAGTAGTAGGCAGGGGAAAGATTGAAGCTTTCTTT

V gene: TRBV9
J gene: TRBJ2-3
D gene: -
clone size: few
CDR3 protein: CASTGGGGRDTQYF
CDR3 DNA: TGTGCCAGCACCGGCGGAGGAGGGAGAGATACGCAGTATTTT

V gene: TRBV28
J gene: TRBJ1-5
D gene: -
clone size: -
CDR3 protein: CASSRTHNQPQHF
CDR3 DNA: TGTGCCAGCAGTCGGACTCACAATCAGCCCCAGCATTTT

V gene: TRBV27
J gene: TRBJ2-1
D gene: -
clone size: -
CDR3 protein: CATKPPGNEQFF
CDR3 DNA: TGTGCCACCAAGCCCCCAGGGAATGAGCAGTTCTTC

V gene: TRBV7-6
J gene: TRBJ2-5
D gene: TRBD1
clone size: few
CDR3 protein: CASTLGQGVGETQYF
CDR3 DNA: TGTGCCAGCACCCTAGGACAGGGGGTAGGAGAGACCCAGTACTTC

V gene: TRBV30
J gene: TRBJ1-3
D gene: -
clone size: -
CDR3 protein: CASRSLPGGNTIYF
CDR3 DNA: TGTGCCTCCCGGAGCCTCCCGGGAGGAAACACCATATATTTT

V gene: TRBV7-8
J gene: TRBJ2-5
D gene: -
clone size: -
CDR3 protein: CASTRVEETQYF
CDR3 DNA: TGTGCCAGCACCCGGGTAGAAGAGACCCAGTACTTC

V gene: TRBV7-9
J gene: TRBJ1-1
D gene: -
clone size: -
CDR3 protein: CASSPSLTEAFF
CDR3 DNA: TGTGCCAGCAGCCCTTCACTCACTGAAGCTTTCTTT

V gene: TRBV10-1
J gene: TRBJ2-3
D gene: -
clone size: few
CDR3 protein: CASSEFQGRIDTQYF
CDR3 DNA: TGCGCCAGCAGTGAGTTTCAGGGGCGGATAGATACGCAGTATTTT

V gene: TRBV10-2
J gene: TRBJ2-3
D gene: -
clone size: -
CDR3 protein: CASRTSRTDTQYF
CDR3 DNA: TGCGCCAGCAGGACTAGTCGCACAGATACGCAGTATTTT

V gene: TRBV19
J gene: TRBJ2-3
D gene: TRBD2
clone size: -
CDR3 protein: CASKQREGDTQYF
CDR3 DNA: TGTGCCAGTAAACAGCGGGAGGGGGATACGCAGTATTTT

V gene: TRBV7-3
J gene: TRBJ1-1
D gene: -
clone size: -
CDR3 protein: CASSSKTAGEAFF
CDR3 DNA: TGTGCCAGCAGCTCCAAGACAGCAGGGGAAGCTTTCTTT

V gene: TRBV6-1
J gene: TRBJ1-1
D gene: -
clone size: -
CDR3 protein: CASRAELVGNTEAFF
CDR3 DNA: TGTGCCAGCAGGGCGGAATTAGTTGGGAACACTGAAGCTTTCTTT

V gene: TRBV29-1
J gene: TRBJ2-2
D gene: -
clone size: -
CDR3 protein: CSVGTPKELFF
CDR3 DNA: TGCAGCGTTGGGACACCCAAGGAGCTGTTTTTT

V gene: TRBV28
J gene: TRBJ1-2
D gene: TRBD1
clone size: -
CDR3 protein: CASSPQGARYHGYTF
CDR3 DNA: TGTGCCAGCAGTCCTCAGGGGGCGCGATATCATGGCTACACCTTC

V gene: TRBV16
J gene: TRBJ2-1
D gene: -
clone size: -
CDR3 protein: CASSQLLSGTYNEQFF
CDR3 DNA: TGTGCCAGCAGCCAATTGCTTAGCGGTACCTACAATGAGCAGTTCTTC

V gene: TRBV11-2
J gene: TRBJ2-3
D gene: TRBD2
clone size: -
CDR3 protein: CASSSTSGKHTDTQYF
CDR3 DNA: TGTGCCAGCAGCTCCACTAGCGGGAAACACACAGATACGCAGTATTTT

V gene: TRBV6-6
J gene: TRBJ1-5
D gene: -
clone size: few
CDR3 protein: CASTYRTTESNQPQHF
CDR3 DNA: TGTGCCAGCACTTACCGCACGACTGAGAGCAATCAGCCCCAGCATTTT

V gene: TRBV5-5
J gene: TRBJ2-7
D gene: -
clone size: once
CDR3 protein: CASSLANSYEQYF
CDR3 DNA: TGTGCCAGCAGCTTAGCAAATTCCTACGAGCAGTACTTC

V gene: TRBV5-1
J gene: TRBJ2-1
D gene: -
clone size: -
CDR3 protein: CASSAGAVNNEQFF
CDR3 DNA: TGCGCCAGCAGCGCCGGCGCGGTCAACAATGAGCAGTTCTTC

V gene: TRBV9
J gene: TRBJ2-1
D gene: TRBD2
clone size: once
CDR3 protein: CASSAGTSGSDEQFF
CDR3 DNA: TGTGCCAGCAGCGCCGGGACTAGCGGGAGCGATGAGCAGTTCTTC

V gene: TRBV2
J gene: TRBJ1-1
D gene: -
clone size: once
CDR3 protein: CASSGGGAFF
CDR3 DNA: TGTGCCAGCAGTGGGGGGGGTGCTTTCTTT

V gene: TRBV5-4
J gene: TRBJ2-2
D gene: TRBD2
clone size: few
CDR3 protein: CASSPGASGNTGELFF
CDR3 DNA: TGTGCCAGCAGCCCTGGGGCTAGCGGGAACACCGGGGAGCTGTTTTTT

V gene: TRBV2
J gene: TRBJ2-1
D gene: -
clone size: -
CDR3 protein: CASIDSRGVQFF
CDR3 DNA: TGTGCCAGCATCGACAGCCGAGGCGTGCAGTTCTTC